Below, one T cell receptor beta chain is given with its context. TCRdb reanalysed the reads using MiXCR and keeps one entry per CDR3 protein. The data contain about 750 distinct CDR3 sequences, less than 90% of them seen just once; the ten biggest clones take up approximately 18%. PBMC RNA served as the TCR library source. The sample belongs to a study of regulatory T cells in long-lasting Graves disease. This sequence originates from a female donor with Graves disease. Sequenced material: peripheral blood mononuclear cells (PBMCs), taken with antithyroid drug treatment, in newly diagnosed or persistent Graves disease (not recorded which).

In nucleotides, the CDR3 is TGCAGCGTTGATAAAGGGAGTAGCAACGAGCAGTACTTC. Translation: CSVDKGSSNEQYF. The chain couples TRBV29-1 to TRBJ2-7, with D perhaps matching TRBD2 (5 bases). Germline V lookup: CDR1 SQVTM, CDR2 ANQGSEA. Trimming stripped 3 bases from V and 5 bases from J, with 14 bases between. This CDR3 is built from 13 residues.